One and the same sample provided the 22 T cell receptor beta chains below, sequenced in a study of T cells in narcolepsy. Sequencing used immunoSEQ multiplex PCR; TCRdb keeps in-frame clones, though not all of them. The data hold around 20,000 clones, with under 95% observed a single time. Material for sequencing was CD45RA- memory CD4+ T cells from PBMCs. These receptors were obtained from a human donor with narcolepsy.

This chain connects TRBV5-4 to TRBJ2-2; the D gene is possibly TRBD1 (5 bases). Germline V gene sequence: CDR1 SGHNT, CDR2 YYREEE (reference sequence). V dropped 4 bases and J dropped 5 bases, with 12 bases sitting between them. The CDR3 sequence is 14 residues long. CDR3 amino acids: CASSAVRDTGELFF. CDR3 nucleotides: TGTGCCAGCAGCGCGGTCAGGGATACCGGGGAGCTGTTTTTT.

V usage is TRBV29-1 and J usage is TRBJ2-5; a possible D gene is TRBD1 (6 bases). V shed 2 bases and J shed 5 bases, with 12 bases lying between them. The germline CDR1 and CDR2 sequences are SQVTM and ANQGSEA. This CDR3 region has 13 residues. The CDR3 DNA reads TGCAGCGTTGAAATGTCAGGGGCTGAGACCCAGTACTTC. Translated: CSVEMSGAETQYF.

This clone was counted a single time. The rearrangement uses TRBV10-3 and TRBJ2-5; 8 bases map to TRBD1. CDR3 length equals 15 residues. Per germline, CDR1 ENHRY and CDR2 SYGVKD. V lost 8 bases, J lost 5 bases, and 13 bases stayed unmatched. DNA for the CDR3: TGTGCCATCCAGGGGAACAGGGGGGATTTGGAGACCCAGTACTTC. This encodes CAIQGNRGDLETQYF.

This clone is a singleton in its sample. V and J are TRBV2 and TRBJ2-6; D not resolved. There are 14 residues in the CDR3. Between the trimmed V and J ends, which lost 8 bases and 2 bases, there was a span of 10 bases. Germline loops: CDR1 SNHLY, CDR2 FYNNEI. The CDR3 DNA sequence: TGTGCCAGCGGTATTGCGGCTGGGGCCAACGTCCTGACTTTC. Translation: CASGIAAGANVLTF.

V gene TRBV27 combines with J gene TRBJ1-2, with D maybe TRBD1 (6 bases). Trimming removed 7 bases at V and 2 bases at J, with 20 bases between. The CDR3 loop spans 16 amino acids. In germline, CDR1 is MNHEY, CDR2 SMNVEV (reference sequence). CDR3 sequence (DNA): TGTGCCAGCACCCCACGGAGGGGGATAAAGAACTATGGCTACACCTTC. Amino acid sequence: CASTPRRGIKNYGYTF.

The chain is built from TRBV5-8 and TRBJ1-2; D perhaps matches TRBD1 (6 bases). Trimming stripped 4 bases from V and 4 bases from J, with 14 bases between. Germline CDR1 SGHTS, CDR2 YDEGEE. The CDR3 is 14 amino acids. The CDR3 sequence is CASSEPQGPYGYTF. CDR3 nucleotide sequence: TGTGCCAGCAGCGAACCCCAGGGGCCCTATGGCTACACCTTC.

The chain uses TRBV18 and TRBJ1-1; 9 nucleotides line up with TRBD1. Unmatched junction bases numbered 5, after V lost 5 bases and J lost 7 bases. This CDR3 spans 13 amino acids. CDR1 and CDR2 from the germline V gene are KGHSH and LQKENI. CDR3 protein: CASSSRDRVEAFF. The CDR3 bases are TGTGCCAGCTCAAGCCGGGACAGGGTTGAAGCTTTCTTT. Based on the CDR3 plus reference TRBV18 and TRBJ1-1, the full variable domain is NAGVMQNPRHLVRRRGQEARLRCSPMKGHSHVYWYRQLPEEGLKFMVYLQKENIIDESGMPKERFSAEFPKEGPSILRIQQVVRGDSAAYFCASSSRDRVEAFFGQGTRLTVV.

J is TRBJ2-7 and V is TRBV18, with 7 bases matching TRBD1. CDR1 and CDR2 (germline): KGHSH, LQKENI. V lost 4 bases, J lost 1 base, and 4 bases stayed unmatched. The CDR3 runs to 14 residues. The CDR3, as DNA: TGTGCCAGCTCACACCGGGACAGATCCTACGAGCAGTACTTC. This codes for CASSHRDRSYEQYF.

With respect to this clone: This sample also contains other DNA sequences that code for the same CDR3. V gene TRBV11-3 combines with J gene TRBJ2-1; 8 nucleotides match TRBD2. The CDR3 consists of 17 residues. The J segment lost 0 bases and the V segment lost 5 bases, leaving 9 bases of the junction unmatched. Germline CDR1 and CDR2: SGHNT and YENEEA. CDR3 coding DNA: TGTGCCAGCAGCCCGGGGGGGCGGGAGGCCTCCTACAATGAGCAGTTCTTC. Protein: CASSPGGREASYNEQFF.

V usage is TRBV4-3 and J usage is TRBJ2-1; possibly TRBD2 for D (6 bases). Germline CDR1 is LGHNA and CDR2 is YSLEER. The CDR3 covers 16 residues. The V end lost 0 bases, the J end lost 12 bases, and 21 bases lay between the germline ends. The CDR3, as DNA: TGCGCCAGCAGCCAAGATACAGCGGGTTCGGGGATCTGGCAGTTCTTC. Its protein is CASSQDTAGSGIWQFF.

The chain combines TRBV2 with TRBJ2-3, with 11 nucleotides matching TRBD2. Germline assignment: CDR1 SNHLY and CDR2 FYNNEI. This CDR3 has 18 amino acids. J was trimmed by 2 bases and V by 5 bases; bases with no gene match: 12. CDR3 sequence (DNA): TGTGCCAGCAGTACAGGTTTCCCGGGACTAGCGGTCACAGATACGCAGTATTTT. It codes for CASSTGFPGLAVTDTQYF.

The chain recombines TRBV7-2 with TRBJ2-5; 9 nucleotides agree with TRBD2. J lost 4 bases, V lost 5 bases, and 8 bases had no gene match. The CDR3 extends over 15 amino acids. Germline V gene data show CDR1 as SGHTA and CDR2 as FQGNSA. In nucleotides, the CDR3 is TGTGCCAGCAGCCAAGTAGCGGGAGCGGGAGAGACCCAGTACTTC. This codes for CASSQVAGAGETQYF.

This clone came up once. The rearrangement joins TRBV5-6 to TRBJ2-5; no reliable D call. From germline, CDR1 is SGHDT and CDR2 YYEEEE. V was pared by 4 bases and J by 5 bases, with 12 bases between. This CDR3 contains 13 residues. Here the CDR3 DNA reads TGTGCCAGCAGCGCAGACTTAGGGGAGACCCAGTACTTC. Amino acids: CASSADLGETQYF.

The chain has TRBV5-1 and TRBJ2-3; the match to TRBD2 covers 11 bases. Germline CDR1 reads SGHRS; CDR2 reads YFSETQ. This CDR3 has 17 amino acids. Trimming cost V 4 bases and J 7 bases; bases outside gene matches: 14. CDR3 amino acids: CASSPGTSGFSSYTQYF. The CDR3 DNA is TGCGCCAGCAGCCCCGGGACTAGCGGATTTTCATCGTATACGCAGTATTTT.

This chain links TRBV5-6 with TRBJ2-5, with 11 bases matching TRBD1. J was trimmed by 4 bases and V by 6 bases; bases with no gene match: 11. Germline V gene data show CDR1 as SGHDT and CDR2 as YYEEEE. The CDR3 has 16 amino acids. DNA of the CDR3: TGTGCCAGCACCACCCTGGGGACAGGGGGGGGAGAGACCCAGTACTTC. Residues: CASTTLGTGGGETQYF.

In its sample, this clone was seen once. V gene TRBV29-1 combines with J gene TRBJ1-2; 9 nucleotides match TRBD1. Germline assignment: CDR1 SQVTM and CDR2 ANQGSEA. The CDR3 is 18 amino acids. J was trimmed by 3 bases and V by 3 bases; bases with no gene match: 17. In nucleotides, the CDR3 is TGCAGCGTTGATCACCCACTAGGGACAGGGAGATTAGACTATGGCTACACCTTC. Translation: CSVDHPLGTGRLDYGYTF.

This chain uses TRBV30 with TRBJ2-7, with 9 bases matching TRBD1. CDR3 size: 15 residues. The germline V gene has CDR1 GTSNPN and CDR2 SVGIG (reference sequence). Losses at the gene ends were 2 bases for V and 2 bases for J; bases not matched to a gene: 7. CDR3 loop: CAWSLGTGTAYEQYF. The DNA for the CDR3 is TGTGCCTGGAGTCTTGGGACAGGGACCGCCTACGAGCAGTACTTC. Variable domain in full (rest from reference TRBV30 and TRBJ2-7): SQTIHQWPATLVQPVGSPLSLECTVEGTSNPNLYWYRQAAGRGLQLLFYSVGIGQISSEVPQNLSASRPQDRQFILSSKKLLLSDSGFYLCAWSLGTGTAYEQYFGPGTRLTVT.

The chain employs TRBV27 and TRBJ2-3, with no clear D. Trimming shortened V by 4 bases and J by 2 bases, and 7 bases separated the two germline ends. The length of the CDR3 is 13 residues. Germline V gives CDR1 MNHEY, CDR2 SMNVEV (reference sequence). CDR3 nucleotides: TGTGCCAGCAGTTCCCCTCTCACAGATACGCAGTATTTT. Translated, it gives CASSSPLTDTQYF.

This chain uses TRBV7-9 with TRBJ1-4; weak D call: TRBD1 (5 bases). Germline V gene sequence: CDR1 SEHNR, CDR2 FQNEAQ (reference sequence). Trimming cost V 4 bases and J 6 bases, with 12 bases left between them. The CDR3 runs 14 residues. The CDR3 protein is CASSSDSFDEKLFF. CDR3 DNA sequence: TGTGCCAGCAGCTCCGACAGCTTCGATGAAAAACTGTTTTTT.

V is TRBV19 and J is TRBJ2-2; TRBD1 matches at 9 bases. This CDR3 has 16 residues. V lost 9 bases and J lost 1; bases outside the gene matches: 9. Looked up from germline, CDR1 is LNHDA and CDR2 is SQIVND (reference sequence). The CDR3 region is CASQDRGYKNTGELFF. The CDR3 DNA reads TGTGCCAGCCAAGACAGGGGGTACAAGAACACCGGGGAGCTGTTTTTT.

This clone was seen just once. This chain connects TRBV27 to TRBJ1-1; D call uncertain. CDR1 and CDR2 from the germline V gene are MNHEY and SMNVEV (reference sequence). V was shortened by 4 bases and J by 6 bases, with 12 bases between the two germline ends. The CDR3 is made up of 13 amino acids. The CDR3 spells CASSYEDRAEAFF. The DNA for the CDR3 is TGTGCCAGCAGTTATGAGGATCGGGCTGAAGCTTTCTTT.

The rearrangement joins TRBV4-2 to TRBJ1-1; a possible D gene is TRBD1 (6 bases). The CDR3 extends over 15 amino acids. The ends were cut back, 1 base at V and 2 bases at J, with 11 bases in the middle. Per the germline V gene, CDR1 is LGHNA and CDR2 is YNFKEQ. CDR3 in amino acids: CASSQVGRGNTEAFF. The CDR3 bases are TGTGCCAGCAGCCAAGTGGGCAGGGGAAACACTGAAGCTTTCTTT.